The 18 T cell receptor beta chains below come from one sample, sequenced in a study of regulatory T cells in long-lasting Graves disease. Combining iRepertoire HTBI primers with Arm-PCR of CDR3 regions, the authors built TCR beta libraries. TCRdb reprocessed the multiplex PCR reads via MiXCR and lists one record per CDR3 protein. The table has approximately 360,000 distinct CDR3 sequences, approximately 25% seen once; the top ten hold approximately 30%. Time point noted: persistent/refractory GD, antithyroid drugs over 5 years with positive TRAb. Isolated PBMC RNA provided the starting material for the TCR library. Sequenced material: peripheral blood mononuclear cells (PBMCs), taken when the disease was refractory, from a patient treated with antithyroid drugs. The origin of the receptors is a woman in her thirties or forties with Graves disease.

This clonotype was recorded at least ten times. CDR3 bases: TGTGCCAGCAGTGAAGCTACGGTTGGTACTGGTTTGGCTGAAGCTTTCTTT. Amino acids: CASSEATVGTGLAEAFF. V gene TRBV2 combines with J gene TRBJ1-1; D not certain. With 0 bases removed from V and 6 bases from J, the gap between germline ends came to 20 bases. CDR3 size: 17 residues. Per germline, CDR1 SNHLY and CDR2 FYNNEI.

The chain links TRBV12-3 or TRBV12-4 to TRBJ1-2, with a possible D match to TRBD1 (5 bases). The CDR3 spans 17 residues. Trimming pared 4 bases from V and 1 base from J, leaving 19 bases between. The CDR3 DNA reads TGTGCCAGCAGTTCCTCGACAGACGCACCCATTAACTATGGCTACACCTTC. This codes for CASSSSTDAPINYGYTF.

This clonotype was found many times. The CDR3 nucleotides are TGTGCCAGCAGATCCCGAACGAGGGGGGGCTTCTCCTACGAGCAGTACTTC. Its protein is CASRSRTRGGFSYEQYF. V gene TRBV28 combines with J gene TRBJ2-7; tentative D call: TRBD2 (7 bases). CDR3 length equals 17 residues. V was cut by 6 bases and J by 0 bases, with 21 bases left in between. The germline CDR1 and CDR2 sequences are MDHEN and SYDVKM.

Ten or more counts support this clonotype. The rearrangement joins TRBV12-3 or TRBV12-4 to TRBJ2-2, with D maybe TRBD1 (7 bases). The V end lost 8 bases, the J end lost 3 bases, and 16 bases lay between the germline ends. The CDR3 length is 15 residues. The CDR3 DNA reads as TGTGCCAGCGGGGGGACAGCAAAAGACACCGGGGAGCTGTTTTTT. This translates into CASGGTAKDTGELFF.

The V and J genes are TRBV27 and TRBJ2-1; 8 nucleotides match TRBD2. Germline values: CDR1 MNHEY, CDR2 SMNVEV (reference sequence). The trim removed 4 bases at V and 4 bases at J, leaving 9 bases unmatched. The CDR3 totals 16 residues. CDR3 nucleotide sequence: TGTGCCAGCAGTTATATTGGGACTAGTCAATACAATGAGCAGTTCTTC. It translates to CASSYIGTSQYNEQFF.

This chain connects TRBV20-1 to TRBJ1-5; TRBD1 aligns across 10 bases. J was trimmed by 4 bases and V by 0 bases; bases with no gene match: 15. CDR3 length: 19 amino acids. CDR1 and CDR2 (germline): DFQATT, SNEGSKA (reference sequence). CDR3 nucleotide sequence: TGCAGTGCTAGAGATCCCTACTTTCGACAGGGGGCAGGTAATCAGCCCCAGCATTTT. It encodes CSARDPYFRQGAGNQPQHF.

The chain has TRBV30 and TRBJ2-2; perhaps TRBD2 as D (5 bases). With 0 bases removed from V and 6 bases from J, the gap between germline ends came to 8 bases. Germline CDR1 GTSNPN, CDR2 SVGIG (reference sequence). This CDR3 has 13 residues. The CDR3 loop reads CAWSVLGAGELFF. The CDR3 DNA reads TGTGCCTGGAGTGTACTAGGAGCCGGGGAGCTGTTTTTT.

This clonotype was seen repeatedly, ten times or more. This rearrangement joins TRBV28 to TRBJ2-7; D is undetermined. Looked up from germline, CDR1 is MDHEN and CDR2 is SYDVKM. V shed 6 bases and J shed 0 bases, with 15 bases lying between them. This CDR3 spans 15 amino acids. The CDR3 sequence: CASRSLPKSSYEQYF. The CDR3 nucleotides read TGTGCCAGCAGGTCCTTGCCCAAGAGCTCCTACGAGCAGTACTTC. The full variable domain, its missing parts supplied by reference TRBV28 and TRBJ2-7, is DVKVTQSSRYLVKRTGEKVFLECVQDMDHENMFWYRQDPGLGLRLIYFSYDVKMKEKGDIPEGYSVSREKKERFSLILESASTNQTSMYLCASRSLPKSSYEQYFGPGTRLTVT.

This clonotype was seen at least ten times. The CDR3 nucleotides read TGTGCCAGCAGTTATGGCAGGGTGCGGGGGAACACTGAAGCTTTCTTT. The encoded protein is CASSYGRVRGNTEAFF. This sequence joins TRBV27 and TRBJ1-1; TRBD1 might be the D (5 bases). Germline V gives CDR1 MNHEY, CDR2 SMNVEV (reference sequence). V was shortened by 4 bases and J by 1 base, with 16 bases between the two germline ends. This CDR3 comprises 16 residues.

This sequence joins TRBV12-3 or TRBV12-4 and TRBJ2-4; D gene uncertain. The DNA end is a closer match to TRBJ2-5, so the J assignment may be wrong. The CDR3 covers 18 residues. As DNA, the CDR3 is TGTGCCAGCAGTTTAGCCCTCGTTAAGATTTCGGTCCAAGAGACCCAGTACTTC. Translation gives CASSLALVKISVQETQYF.

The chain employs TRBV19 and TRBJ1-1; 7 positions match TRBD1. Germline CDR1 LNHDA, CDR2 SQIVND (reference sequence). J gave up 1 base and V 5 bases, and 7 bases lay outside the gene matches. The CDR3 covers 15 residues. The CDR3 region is CASSAGGSRNTEAFF. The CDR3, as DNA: TGTGCCAGTAGTGCAGGGGGTTCCAGGAACACTGAAGCTTTCTTT.

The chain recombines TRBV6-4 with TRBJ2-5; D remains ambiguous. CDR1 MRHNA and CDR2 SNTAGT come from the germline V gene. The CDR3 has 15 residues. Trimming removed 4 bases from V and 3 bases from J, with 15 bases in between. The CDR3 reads CASSVSANPKETQYF. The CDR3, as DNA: TGTGCCAGCAGTGTGTCAGCTAACCCAAAAGAGACCCAGTACTTC.

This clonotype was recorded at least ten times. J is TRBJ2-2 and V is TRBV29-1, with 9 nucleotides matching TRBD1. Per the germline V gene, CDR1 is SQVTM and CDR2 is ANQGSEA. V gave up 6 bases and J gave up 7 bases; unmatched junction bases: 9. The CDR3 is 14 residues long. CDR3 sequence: CSVYRDRVGGELFF. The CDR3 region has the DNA TGCAGCGTATACCGGGACAGGGTCGGCGGGGAGCTGTTTTTT.

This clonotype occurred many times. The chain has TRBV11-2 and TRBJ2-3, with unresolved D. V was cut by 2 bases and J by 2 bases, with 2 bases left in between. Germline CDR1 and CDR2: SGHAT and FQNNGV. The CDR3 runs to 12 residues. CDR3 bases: TGTGCCAGCAGCTTAATCACAGATACGCAGTATTTT. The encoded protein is CASSLITDTQYF.

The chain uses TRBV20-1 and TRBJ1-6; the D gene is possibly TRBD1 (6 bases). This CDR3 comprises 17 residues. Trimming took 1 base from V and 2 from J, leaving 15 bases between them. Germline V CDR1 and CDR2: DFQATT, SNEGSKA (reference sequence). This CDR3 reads CSARVVGGGPYNSPLHF. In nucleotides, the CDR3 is TGCAGTGCTAGAGTGGTGGGGGGCGGCCCCTATAATTCACCCCTCCACTTT.

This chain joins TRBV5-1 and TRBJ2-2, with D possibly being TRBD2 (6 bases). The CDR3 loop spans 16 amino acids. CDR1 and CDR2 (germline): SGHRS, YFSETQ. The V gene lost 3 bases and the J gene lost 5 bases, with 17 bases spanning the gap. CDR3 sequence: CASSSVGSRGTGELFF. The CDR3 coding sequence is TGCGCCAGCAGCTCAGTCGGGAGCCGGGGAACCGGGGAGCTGTTTTTT. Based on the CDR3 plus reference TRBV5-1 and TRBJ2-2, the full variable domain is KAGVTQTPRYLIKTRGQQVTLSCSPISGHRSVSWYQQTPGQGLQFLFEYFSETQRNKGNFPGRFSGRQFSNSRSEMNVSTLELGDSALYLCASSSVGSRGTGELFFGEGSRLTVL.

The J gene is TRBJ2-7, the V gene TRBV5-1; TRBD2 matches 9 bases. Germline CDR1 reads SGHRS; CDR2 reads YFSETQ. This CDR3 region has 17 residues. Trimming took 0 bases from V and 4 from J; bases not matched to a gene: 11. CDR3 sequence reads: CASSLGGAGGPSYEQYF. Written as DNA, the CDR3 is TGCGCCAGCAGCTTGGGAGGCGCGGGAGGGCCCTCGTACGAGCAGTACTTC.

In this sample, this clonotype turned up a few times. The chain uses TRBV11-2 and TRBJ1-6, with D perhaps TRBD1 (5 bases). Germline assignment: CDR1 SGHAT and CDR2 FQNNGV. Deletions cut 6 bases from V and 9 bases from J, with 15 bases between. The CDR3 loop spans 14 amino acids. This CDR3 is CASRIGVSSSPLHF. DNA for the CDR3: TGTGCCAGCAGGATAGGGGTTTCGAGTTCACCCCTCCACTTT.